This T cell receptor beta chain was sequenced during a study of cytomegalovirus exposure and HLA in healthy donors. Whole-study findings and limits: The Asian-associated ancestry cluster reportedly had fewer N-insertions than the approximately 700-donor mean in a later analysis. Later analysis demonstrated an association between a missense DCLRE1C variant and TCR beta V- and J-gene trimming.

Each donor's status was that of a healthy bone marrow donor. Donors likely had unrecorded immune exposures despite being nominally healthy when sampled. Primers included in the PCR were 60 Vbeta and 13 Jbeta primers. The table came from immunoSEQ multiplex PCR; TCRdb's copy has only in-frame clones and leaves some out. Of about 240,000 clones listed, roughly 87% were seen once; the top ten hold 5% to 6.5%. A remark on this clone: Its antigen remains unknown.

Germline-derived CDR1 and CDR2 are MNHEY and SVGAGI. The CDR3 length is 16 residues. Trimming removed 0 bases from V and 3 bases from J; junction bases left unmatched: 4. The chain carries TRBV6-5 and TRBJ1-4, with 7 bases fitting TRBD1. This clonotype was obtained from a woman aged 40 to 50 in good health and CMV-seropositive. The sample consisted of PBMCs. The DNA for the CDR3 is TGTGCCAGCAGTTACTCGACAGGGCCCGCTAATGAAAAACTGTTTTTT. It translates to CASSYSTGPANEKLFF.